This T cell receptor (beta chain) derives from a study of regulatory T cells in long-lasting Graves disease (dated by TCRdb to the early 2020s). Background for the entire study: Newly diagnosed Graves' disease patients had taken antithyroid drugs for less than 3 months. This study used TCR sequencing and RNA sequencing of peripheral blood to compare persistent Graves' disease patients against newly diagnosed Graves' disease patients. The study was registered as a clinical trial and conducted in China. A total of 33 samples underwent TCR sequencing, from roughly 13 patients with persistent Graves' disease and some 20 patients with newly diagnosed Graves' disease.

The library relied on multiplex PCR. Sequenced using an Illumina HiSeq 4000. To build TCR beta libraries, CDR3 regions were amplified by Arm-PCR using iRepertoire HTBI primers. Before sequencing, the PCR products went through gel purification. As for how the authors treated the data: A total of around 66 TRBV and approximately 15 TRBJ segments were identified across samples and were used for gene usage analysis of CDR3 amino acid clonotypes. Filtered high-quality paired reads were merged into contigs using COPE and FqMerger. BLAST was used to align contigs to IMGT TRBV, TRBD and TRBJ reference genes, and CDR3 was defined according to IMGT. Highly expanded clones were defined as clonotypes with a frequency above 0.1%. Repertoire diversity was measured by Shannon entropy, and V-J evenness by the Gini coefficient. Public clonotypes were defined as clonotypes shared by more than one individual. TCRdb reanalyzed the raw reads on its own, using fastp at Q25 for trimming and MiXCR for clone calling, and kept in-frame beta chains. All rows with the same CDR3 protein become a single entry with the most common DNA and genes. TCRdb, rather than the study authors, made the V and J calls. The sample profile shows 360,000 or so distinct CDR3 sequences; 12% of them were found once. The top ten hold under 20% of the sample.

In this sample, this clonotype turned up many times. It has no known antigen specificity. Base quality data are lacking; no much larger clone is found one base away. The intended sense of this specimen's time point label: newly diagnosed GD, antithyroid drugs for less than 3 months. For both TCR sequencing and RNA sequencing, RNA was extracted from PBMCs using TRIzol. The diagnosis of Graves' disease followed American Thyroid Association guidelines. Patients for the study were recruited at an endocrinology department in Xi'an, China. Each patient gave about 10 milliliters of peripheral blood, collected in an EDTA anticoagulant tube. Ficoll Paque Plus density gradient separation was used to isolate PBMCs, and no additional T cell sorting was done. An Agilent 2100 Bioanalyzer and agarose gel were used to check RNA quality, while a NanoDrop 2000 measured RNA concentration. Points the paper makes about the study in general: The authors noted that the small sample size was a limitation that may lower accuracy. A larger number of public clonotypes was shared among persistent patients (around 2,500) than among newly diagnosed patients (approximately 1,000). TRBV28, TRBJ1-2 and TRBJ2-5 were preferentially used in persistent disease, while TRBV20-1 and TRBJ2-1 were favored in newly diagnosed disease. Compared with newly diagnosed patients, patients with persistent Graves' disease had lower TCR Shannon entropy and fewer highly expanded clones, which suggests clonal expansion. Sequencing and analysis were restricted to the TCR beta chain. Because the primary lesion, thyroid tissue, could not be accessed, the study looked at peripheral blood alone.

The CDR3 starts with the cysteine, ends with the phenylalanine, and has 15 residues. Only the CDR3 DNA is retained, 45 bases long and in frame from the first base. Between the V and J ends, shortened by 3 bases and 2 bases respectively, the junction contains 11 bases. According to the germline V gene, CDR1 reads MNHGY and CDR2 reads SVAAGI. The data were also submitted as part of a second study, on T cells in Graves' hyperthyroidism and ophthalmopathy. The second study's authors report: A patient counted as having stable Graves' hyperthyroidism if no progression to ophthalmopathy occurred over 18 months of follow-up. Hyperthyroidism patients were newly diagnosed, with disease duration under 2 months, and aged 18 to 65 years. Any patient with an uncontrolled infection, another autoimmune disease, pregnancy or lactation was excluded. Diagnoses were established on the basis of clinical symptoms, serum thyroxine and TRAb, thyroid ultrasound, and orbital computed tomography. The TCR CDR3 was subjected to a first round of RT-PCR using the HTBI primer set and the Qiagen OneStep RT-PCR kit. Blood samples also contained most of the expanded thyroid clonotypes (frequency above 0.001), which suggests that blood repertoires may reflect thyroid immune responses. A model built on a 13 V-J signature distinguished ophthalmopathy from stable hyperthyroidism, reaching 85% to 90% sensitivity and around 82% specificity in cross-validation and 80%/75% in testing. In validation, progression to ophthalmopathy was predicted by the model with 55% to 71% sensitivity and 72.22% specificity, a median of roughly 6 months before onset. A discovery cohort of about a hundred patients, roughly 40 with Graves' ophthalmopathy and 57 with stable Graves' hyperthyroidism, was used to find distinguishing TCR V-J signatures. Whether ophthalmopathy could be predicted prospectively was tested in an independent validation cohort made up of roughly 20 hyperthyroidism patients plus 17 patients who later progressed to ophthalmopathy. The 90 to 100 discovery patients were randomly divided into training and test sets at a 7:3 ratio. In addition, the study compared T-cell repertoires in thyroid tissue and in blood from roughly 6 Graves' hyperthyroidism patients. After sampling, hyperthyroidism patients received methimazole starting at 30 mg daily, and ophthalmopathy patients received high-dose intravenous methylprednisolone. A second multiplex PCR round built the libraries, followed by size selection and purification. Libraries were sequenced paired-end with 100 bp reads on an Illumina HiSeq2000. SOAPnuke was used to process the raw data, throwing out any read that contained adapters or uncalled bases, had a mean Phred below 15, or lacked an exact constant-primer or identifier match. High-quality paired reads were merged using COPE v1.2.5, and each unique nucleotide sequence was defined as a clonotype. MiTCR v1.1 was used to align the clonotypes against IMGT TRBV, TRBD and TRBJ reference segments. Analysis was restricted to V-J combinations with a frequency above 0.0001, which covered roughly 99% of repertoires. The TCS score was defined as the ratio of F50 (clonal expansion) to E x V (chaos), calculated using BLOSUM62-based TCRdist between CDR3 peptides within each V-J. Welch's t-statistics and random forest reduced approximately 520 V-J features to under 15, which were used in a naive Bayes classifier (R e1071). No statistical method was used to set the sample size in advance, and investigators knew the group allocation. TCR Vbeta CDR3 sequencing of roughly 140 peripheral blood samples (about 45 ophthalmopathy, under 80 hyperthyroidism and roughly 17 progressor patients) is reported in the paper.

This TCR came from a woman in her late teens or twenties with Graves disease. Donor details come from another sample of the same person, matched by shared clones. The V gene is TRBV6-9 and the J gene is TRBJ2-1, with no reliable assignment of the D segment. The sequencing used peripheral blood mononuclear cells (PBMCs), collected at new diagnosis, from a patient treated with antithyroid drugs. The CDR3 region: CASSYSIRTYNEQFF. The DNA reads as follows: TGTGCCAGCAGTTACTCTATCCGAACCTACAATGAGCAGTTCTTC.